This T cell receptor beta chain was documented in a study of blood T cell repertoires in COVID-19. Study-wide context: In each case, the material was cDNA or gDNA derived from T cells, B-cell-depleted T cells, or PBMCs.

In the source study's methods: Amplifying reference gene primers gave estimates of nucleated cell counts. Method: immunoSEQ multiplex PCR; TCRdb's copy keeps in-frame clones and lacks some. The DNA was the basis for D and trimming; V, J and clone size are from that table. The sample lists approximately 190,000 clones; under 90% were seen once. V lost 2 bases to trimming and J lost 9 bases, with 8 bases between them. The germline gives CDR1 MNHEY, CDR2 SVGAGI. This CDR3 has 12 residues. This clone was recorded a few times. This chain links TRBV6-5 with TRBJ2-1, with no clear D. Source material: peripheral blood. This TCR derives from a man aged 60 to 75 with acute or convalescent COVID-19. The CDR3 DNA sequence: TGTGCCAGCAGTTACGGTGTCGGTGAGCAGTTCTTC. Translating it yields CASSYGVGEQFF.